Listed below are T cell receptor beta chains from one sample, sequenced in a study of cytomegalovirus exposure and HLA in healthy donors. Using immunoSEQ multiplex PCR, the repertoire was profiled, and TCRdb retains in-frame clones only, with some absent. Counted here are 250,000 to 350,000 clones, 80% to 90% occurring once; the ten biggest clones make up 0.75% to 0.85%. The sample was PBMCs. Receptor source: a woman between 18 and 30 years old in good health and CMV-seronegative. Both conserved end residues are part of each CDR3. The order of the fields is D gene, V gene, J gene, clone size, CDR3 DNA, CDR3 protein. A D gene is named only where the DNA matches it firmly. Not every row has a clone size; where given, it reads once, few, many or a size class.

>-|TRBV5-6|TRBJ2-4|-
TGTGCCAGCAGCTTAACAGGAGCCAAAAACATTCAGTACTTC
CASSLTGAKNIQYF
>TRBD2|TRBV18|TRBJ2-7|-
TGTGCCAGCTCACCAGCGGGAGGGCCAGGCGAGCAGTACTTC
CASSPAGGPGEQYF
>-|TRBV4-3|TRBJ2-3|-
TGCGCCAGCAGCCAAGAGGCGGGAAGCACAGATACGCAGTATTTT
CASSQEAGSTDTQYF
>TRBD2|TRBV9|TRBJ2-1|once
TGTGCCAGCAAGCGGGGCGGGAGCTACAATGAGCAGTTCTTC
CASKRGGSYNEQFF
>TRBD2|TRBV4-3|TRBJ2-1|-
TGCGCCAGCAGCCAGGGACTAGCGGGGAATCGCAATGAGCAGTTCTTC
CASSQGLAGNRNEQFF
>-|TRBV20-1|TRBJ1-4|once
TGCAGTGCTAGGAGAGGGGAAAAACTGTTTTTT
CSARRGEKLFF
>-|TRBV27|TRBJ1-2|-
TGTGCCAGCAGTTTACAGACTTCGGGGGGCTACACCTTC
CASSLQTSGGYTF
>-|TRBV6-5|TRBJ1-2|few
TGTGCCAGCAGTTCCCACCTTGGGCCCCGTTATGGCTACACCTTC
CASSSHLGPRYGYTF
>-|TRBV27|TRBJ2-3|-
TGTGCCAGCAGTCTAACTAATATGGCAGATACGCAGTATTTT
CASSLTNMADTQYF
>TRBD1|TRBV7-3|TRBJ2-7|-
TGTGCCAGCAGCTTAAATCAGGGGGCCTTGGAGCAGTACTTC
CASSLNQGALEQYF
>-|TRBV6-1|TRBJ2-5|-
TGTGCCAGCAGTGAAGGTCTTGGATGGGAGAACGGTGAGACCCAGTACTTC
CASSEGLGWENGETQYF
>TRBD2|TRBV7-7|TRBJ2-5|-
TGTGCTAGCAGCTCGGGACTAGCGGGCGGGCGGGAGGAGACCCAGTACTTC
CASSSGLAGGREETQYF
>-|TRBV7-9|TRBJ2-7|-
TGTGCCAGCAGCCTAAGCGCCTCCTACGAGCAGTACTTC
CASSLSASYEQYF
>-|TRBV9|TRBJ2-7|-
TGTGCCAGCAGCCCCCCGACTGCTCCCTACGAGCAGTACTTC
CASSPPTAPYEQYF
>-|TRBV6-5|TRBJ1-5|-
TGTGCCAGCAGTTACTCCGGCGCAGGGAATCTGGAGCCCCAGCATTTT
CASSYSGAGNLEPQHF
>TRBD2|TRBV19|TRBJ2-1|-
TGTGCCAGTAGTAAAGGGACTGCGGGAGGGCCGAATGAGCAGTTCTTC
CASSKGTAGGPNEQFF
>TRBD2|TRBV4-2|TRBJ2-7|-
TGTGCCAGCAGCCAAGATACTATGACTAGCGGGAGTAGGGACGAGCAGTACTTC
CASSQDTMTSGSRDEQYF
>-|TRBV2|TRBJ1-3|-
TGTGCCAGCAGCCCCCGTTACTCTGGAAACACCATATATTTT
CASSPRYSGNTIYF
>TRBD1|TRBV7-9|TRBJ1-4|-
TGTGCCAGCAGCAAATCCGGGACAGGGGCTGAAAAACTGTTTTTT
CASSKSGTGAEKLFF
>-|TRBV7-2|TRBJ1-5|-
TGTGCCAGCACGGGGTCGGGGAGCAATCAGCCCCAGCATTTT
CASTGSGSNQPQHF
>-|TRBV15|TRBJ1-4|-
TGTGCCACCAGCAGAGGGGGACTCTCCGGGGCAGAGGGAAGGGGAAAACTGTTTTTT
CATSRGGLSGAEGRGKLFF
>TRBD2|TRBV30|TRBJ2-2|-
TGTGCCTGGTCTGCCGGGACTAGCTCTGGGGAGCTGTTTTTT
CAWSAGTSSGELFF
>TRBD1|TRBV2|TRBJ2-3|-
TGTGCCAGCAGTCAACAGGGGGCCTTCACAGATACGCAGTATTTT
CASSQQGAFTDTQYF
>TRBD2|TRBV4-1|TRBJ2-5|-
TGCGCCAGCAGCCCAAGACTAGCGGGAGTTGATGAGACCCAGTACTTC
CASSPRLAGVDETQYF
>-|TRBV4-1|TRBJ1-2|-
TGCGCCAGCAGCCAAAGGGGTTGGGATGGCTACACCTTC
CASSQRGWDGYTF
>TRBD1|TRBV7-3|TRBJ2-1|-
TGTGCCAGCAGCTCAGGACAGGGGGCTTACAATGAGCAGTTCTTC
CASSSGQGAYNEQFF
>TRBD2|TRBV4-3|TRBJ2-6|-
TGCGCCAGCAGCCCCTTCGGGGGAGCGGGAGATCATACTGGGGCCAACGTCCTGACTTTC
CASSPFGGAGDHTGANVLTF
>-|TRBV5-1|TRBJ1-1|-
TGCGCCAGCAGCTTGGGAGGACAGAACACTGAAGCTTTCTTT
CASSLGGQNTEAFF
>TRBD2|TRBV5-1|TRBJ2-7|-
TGCGCCAGGAGCGGGAGGTCCCCCGAGCAGTACTTC
CARSGRSPEQYF
>TRBD1|TRBV2|TRBJ2-3|-
TGTGCCAGCAGTGAATCGGGACAGGGGGCAGATACGCAGTATTTT
CASSESGQGADTQYF
>-|TRBV27|TRBJ1-1|-
TGTGCCAGCATGCGGGGGGGGTACATGAACACTGAAGCTTTCTTT
CASMRGGYMNTEAFF
>-|TRBV18|TRBJ1-1|-
TGTGCCAGCTCACCTTCGGGACTTAGGAACACTGAAGCTTTCTTT
CASSPSGLRNTEAFF
>TRBD2|TRBV9|TRBJ2-7|-
TGTGCCAGCAGCGTAGGAGGGACTAGCTCCTACGAGCAGTACTTC
CASSVGGTSSYEQYF
>-|TRBV20-1|TRBJ1-2|-
TGCAGTGGGAGGCGGGACTATGGCTACACCTTC
CSGRRDYGYTF
>TRBD2|TRBV6-6|TRBJ2-1|-
TGTGCCAGCAGTTACTCGGGCCACCGACTAGCGCCCGAGCAGTTCTTC
CASSYSGHRLAPEQFF